The text below deals with one TCR beta chain. Sequencing used immunoSEQ multiplex PCR; TCRdb keeps in-frame clones, though not all of them. The sample lists tens of thousands of clones, 65% to 80% occurring once. This entry is derived from a study of T cell responses to AZD1222 COVID-19 vaccine. This TCR was sampled from an adult who received the MenACWY meningococcal vaccine as a control. The material was peripheral blood, obtained 28 days after the second dose of the MenACWY control vaccine.

In DNA form, the CDR3 reads TGTGCCAGCAGTCGGGGGGTCCGCGAGCAGTACTTC. Its translation: CASSRGVREQYF. The chain couples TRBV14 to TRBJ2-7; 7 positions agree with TRBD2. CDR3 length: 12 amino acids. V shed 6 bases and J 6 bases; nucleotides not matched to a gene: 5. Germline CDR1 SGHDN, CDR2 FVKESK.